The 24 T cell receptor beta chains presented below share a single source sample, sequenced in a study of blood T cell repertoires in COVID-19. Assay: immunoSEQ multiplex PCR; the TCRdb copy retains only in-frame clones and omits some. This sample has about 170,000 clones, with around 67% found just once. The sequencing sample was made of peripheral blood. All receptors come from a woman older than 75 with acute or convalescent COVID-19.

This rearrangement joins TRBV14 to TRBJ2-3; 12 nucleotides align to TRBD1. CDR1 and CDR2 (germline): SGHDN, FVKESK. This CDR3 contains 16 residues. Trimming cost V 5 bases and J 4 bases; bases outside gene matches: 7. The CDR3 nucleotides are TGTGCCAGCAGCATGGGACAGGGGGCATTCTCAGATACGCAGTATTTT. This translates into CASSMGQGAFSDTQYF.

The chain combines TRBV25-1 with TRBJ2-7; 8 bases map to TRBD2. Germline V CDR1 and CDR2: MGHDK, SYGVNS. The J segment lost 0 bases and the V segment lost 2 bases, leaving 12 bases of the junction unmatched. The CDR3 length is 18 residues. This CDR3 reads CASSEAPAAGTSSYEQYF. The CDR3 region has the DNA TGTGCCAGCAGTGAAGCCCCGGCGGCCGGGACTAGCTCCTACGAGCAGTACTTC.

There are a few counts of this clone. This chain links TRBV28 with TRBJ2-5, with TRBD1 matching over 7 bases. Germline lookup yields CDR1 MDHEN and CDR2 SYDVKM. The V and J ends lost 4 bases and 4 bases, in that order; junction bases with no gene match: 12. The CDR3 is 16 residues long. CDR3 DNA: TGTGCCAGCAGTTCCGGCGTTACAGGGGATTTAGAGACCCAGTACTTC. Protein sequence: CASSSGVTGDLETQYF.

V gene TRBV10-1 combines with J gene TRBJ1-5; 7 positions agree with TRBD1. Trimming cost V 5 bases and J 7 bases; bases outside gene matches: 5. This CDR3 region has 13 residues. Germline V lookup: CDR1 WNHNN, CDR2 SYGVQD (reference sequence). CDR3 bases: TGCGCCAGCAGTTCACAGGGGCACCAGCCCCAGCATTTT. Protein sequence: CASSSQGHQPQHF.

The chain's CDR3 is CASSQELRGEDTGELFF. The CDR3 DNA follows: TGCGCCAGCAGCCAAGAACTCCGGGGAGAGGACACCGGGGAGCTGTTTTTT. The V gene is TRBV4-3, the J gene TRBJ2-2, with a possible D match to TRBD2 (5 bases). Looked up from germline, CDR1 is LGHNA and CDR2 is YSLEER. Trimming took off 0 bases at V and 3 bases at J, with 14 bases between the two ends. CDR3 length: 17 residues.

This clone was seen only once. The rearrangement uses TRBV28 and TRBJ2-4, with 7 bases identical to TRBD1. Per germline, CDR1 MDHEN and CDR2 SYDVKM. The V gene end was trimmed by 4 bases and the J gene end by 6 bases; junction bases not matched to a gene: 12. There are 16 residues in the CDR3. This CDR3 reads CASSSIPLGGGNIQYF. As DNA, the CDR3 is TGTGCCAGCAGTTCAATCCCATTAGGGGGCGGAAACATTCAGTACTTC. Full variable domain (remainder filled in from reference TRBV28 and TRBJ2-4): DVKVTQSSRYLVKRTGEKVFLECVQDMDHENMFWYRQDPGLGLRLIYFSYDVKMKEKGDIPEGYSVSREKKERFSLILESASTNQTSMYLCASSSIPLGGGNIQYFGAGTRLSVL.

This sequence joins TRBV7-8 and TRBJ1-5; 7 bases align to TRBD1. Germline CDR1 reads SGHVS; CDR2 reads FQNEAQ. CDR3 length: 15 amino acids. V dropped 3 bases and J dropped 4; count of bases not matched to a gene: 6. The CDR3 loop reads CASSLLRGNNQPQHF. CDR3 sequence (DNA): TGTGCCAGCAGCTTGCTCAGGGGGAATAATCAGCCCCAGCATTTT.

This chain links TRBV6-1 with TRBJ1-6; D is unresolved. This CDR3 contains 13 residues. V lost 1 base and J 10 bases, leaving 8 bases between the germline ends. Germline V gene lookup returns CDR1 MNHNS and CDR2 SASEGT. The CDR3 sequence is CASSEDAGSPLHF. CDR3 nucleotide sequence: TGTGCCAGCAGTGAAGACGCAGGCTCACCCCTCCACTTT.

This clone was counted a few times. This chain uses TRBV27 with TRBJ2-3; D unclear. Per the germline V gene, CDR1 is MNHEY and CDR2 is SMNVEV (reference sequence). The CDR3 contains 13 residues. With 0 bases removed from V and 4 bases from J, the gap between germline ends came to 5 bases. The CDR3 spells CASSLSAADTQYF. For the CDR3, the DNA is TGTGCCAGCAGTTTATCGGCCGCAGATACGCAGTATTTT.

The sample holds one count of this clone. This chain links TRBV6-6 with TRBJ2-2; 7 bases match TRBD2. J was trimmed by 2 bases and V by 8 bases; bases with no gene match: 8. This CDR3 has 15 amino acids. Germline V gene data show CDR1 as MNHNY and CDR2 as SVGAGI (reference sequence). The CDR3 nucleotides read TGTGCCAGCGTTCGGGAGGCTTTAAACACCGGGGAGCTGTTTTTT. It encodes CASVREALNTGELFF.

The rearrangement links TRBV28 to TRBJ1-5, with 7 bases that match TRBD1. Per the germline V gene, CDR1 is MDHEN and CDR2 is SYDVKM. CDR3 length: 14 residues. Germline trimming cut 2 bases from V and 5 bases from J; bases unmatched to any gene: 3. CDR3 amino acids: CASSLGDSDQPQHF. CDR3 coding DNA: TGTGCCAGCAGTTTAGGGGACAGCGATCAGCCCCAGCATTTT.

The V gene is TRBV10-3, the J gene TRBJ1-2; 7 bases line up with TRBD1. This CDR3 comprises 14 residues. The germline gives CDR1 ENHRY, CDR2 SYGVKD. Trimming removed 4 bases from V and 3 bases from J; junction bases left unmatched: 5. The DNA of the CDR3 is TGTGCCATCAGTGGGGACAGTCTTTACTATGGCTACACCTTC. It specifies CAISGDSLYYGYTF.

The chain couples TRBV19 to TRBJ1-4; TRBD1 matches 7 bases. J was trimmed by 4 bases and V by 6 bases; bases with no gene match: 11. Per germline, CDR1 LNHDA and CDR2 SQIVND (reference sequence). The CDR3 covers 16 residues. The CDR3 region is CASRRTGTEYNEKLFF. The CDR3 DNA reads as TGTGCCAGTAGAAGGACCGGGACAGAGTATAATGAAAAACTGTTTTTT.

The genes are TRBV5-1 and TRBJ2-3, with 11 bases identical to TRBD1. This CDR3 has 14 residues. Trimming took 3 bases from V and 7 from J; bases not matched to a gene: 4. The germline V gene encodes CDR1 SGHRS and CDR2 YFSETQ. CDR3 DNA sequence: TGCGCCAGCAGCTCCGGGACAGGGGGTAATACGCAGTATTTT. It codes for CASSSGTGGNTQYF.

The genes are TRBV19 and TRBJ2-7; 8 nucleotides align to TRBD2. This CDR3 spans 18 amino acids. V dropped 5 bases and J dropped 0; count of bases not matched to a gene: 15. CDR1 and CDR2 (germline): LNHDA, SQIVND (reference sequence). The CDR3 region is CASSAWFSSGSSSYEQYF. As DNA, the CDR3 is TGTGCCAGTAGTGCCTGGTTCTCTAGCGGGTCGAGCTCCTACGAGCAGTACTTC.

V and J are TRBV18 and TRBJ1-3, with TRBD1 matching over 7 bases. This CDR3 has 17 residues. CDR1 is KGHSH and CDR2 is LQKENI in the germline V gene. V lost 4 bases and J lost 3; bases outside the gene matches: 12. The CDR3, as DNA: TGTGCCAGCTCACGTTGGAATCAGACAGGGCATGGAAACACCATATATTTT. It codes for CASSRWNQTGHGNTIYF.

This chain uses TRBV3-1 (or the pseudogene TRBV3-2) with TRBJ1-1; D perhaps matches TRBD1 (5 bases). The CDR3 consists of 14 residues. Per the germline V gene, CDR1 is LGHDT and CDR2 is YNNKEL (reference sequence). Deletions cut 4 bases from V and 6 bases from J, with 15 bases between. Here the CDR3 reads CASSPRTGDAEAFF. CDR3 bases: TGTGCCAGCAGCCCCCGTACAGGTGACGCTGAAGCTTTCTTT.

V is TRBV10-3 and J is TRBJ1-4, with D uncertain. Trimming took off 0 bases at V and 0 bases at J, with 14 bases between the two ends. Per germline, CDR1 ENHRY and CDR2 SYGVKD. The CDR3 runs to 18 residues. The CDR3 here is CAISESTEAAATNEKLFF. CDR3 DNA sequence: TGTGCCATCAGTGAGTCGACTGAGGCGGCAGCAACTAATGAAAAACTGTTTTTT.

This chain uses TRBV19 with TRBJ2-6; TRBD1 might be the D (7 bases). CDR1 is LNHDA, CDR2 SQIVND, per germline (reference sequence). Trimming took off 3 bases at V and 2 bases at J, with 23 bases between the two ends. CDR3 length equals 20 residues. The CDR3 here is CASSIFLAGGSFAGANVLTF. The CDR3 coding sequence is TGTGCCAGTAGTATTTTTCTCGCAGGGGGGTCCTTTGCTGGGGCCAACGTCCTGACTTTC.

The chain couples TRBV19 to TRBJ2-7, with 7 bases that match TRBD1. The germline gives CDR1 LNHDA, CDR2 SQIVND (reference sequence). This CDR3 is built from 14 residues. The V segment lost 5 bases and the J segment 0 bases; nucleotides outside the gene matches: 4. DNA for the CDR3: TGTGCCAGTAGTTTCGGGACAGTCTCCTACGAGCAGTACTTC. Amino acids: CASSFGTVSYEQYF.

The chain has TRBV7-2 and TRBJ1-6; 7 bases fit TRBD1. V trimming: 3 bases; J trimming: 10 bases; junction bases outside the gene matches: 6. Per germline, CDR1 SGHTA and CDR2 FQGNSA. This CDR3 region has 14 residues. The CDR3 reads CASSLGQRRSPLHF. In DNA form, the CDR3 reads TGTGCCAGCAGCTTGGGACAGCGAAGATCACCCCTCCACTTT.

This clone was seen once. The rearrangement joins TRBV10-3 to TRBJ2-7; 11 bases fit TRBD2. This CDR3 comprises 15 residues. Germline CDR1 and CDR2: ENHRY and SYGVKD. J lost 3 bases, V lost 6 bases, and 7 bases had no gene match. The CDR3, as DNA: TGTGCCATCAGCCCTACCGGGACTAGCGGCTACGAGCAGTACTTC. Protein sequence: CAISPTGTSGYEQYF.

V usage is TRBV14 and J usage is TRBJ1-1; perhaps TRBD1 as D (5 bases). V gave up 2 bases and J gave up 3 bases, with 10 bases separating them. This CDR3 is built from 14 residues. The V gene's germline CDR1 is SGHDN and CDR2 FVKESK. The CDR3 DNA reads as TGTGCCAGCAGCCAACTTTCGGGGGACACTGAAGCTTTCTTT. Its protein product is CASSQLSGDTEAFF.

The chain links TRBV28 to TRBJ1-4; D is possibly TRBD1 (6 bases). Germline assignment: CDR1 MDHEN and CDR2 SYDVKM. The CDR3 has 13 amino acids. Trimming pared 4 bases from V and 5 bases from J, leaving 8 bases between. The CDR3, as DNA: TGTGCCAGCAGTTCCGGACAGAATGAAAAACTGTTTTTT. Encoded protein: CASSSGQNEKLFF.